This T cell receptor (beta chain) was recorded in a study of shared clonotypes between healthy human individuals. Produced via immunoSEQ multiplex PCR; TCRdb's table is partial and in-frame only. The sample comprises some 1 million clones, about three quarters of which are singletons, and approximately 1.3% rests with the top ten. The CDR3 contains 14 residues. The germline CDR1 and CDR2 sequences are GTSNPN and SVGIG (reference sequence). This receptor was taken from a young man in good health. The J gene is TRBJ2-1, the V gene TRBV30, with 7 bases matching TRBD2. The sample consisted of memory CD4+ T cells sorted from blood. Specified subset: CD45RA-negative fraction. The CDR3 reads CAGGGRGRANEQFF. The CDR3 DNA follows: TGTGCTGGGGGGGGAAGAGGGAGAGCCAATGAGCAGTTCTTC.